A single sample gave rise to the 11 T cell receptor beta chains below, sequenced in a study of T cell responses to AZD1222 COVID-19 vaccine. Clones were read by immunoSEQ multiplex PCR, and TCRdb kept only the in-frame ones, dropping some. The table lists some 150,000 clones, 90% of them singletons. The specimen was peripheral blood, collected on day 0 of AZD1222 vaccination. These receptors originate from an adult in good health.

The J gene is TRBJ2-7, the V gene TRBV6-2 or TRBV6-3; 9 positions agree with TRBD2. The CDR3 loop spans 15 amino acids. The J segment lost 4 bases and the V segment lost 5 bases, leaving 9 bases of the junction unmatched. Germline CDR1 MNHEY, CDR2 SVGEGT. CDR3 DNA: TGTGCCAGCAGTACCCGCCCTAGCGGGGTTTACGAGCAGTACTTC. Translation gives CASSTRPSGVYEQYF.

CDR3 region: CASSLRQGMGANEKLFF. DNA for the CDR3: TGTGCCAGCAGCCTCAGACAGGGTATGGGGGCTAATGAAAAACTGTTTTTT. This sequence joins TRBV7-2 and TRBJ1-4; 7 positions match TRBD1. Per germline, CDR1 SGHTA and CDR2 FQGNSA. J gave up 3 bases and V 5 bases, and 12 bases lay outside the gene matches. The CDR3 contains 17 residues.

In its sample, this clone was seen once. The chain couples TRBV5-4 to TRBJ1-2; D possibly corresponds to TRBD1 (6 bases). CDR3 length: 18 residues. Germline values: CDR1 SGHNT, CDR2 YYREEE (reference sequence). Trimming shortened V by 0 bases and J by 0 bases, and 18 bases separated the two germline ends. CDR3 sequence (DNA): TGTGCCAGCAGCTTGGGTTTACAGGGCTTACGAGCTAACTATGGCTACACCTTC. Protein: CASSLGLQGLRANYGYTF.

This chain joins TRBV7-9 and TRBJ1-5; 10 bases are shared with TRBD1. After removal of 0 bases from V and 0 bases from J, the junction contained 5 bases not matched to a gene. Germline V CDR1 and CDR2: SEHNR, FQNEAQ (reference sequence). This CDR3 has 18 residues. CDR3 amino acids: CASSLAVGQGGSNQPQHF. Written as DNA, the CDR3 is TGTGCCAGCAGCTTAGCCGTAGGACAGGGGGGTAGCAATCAGCCCCAGCATTTT.

The chain has TRBV7-3 and TRBJ2-1, with 8 bases lining up with TRBD2. Trimming at V came to 5 bases and at J to 7 bases, leaving 13 bases not matched to a gene. Germline V gives CDR1 SGHTA, CDR2 FQGTGA. This CDR3 is 16 amino acids long. Written as DNA, the CDR3 is TGTGCCAGCAGCCTCGAGGGACTAGAATTGTCGAATGAGCAGTTCTTC. Encoded protein: CASSLEGLELSNEQFF.

J is TRBJ2-7 and V is TRBV14; possible D gene TRBD1, 6 bases. This CDR3 is 15 amino acids long. The germline V gene has CDR1 SGHDN and CDR2 FVKESK. V lost 4 bases and J lost 2, with 15 bases in between. CDR3 amino acids: CASSPLSEGAYEQYF. CDR3 nucleotides: TGTGCCAGCAGCCCCTTGAGTGAGGGGGCCTACGAGCAGTACTTC.

In its sample, this clone was seen a few times. This sequence joins TRBV7-7 and TRBJ2-2; D gene uncertain. V was trimmed by 5 bases and J by 0 bases, leaving 10 bases between them. The CDR3 runs to 15 residues. Per germline, CDR1 SSHAT and CDR2 FNYEAQ (reference sequence). The CDR3 loop reads CASSLRTANTGELFF. In DNA form, the CDR3 reads TGTGCCAGCAGCCTCCGGACGGCGAACACCGGGGAGCTGTTTTTT.

The rearrangement joins TRBV19 to TRBJ2-1; possibly TRBD1 for D (6 bases). The germline V gene encodes CDR1 LNHDA and CDR2 SQIVND (reference sequence). Trimming removed 10 bases from V and 0 bases from J, with 25 bases in between. This CDR3 has 18 amino acids. The CDR3 sequence: CATKDRRPLTSSYNEQFF. CDR3 bases: TGTGCCACAAAGGACAGAAGACCACTCACAAGCTCCTACAATGAGCAGTTCTTC.

In its sample, this clone was seen once. V gene TRBV30 combines with J gene TRBJ1-1; D remains ambiguous. The ends were cut back, 2 bases at V and 6 bases at J, with 10 bases in the middle. This CDR3 has 12 amino acids. Germline V CDR1 and CDR2: GTSNPN, SVGIG (reference sequence). CDR3 protein: CAWSLGFPEAFF. CDR3 in DNA: TGTGCCTGGAGTTTGGGCTTTCCTGAAGCTTTCTTT.

The chain recombines TRBV11-1 with TRBJ2-3; 7 bases match TRBD1. The trim removed 7 bases at V and 1 base at J, leaving 5 bases unmatched. Germline CDR1 reads SGHAT; CDR2 reads FQDESV (reference sequence). CDR3 length: 14 residues. The CDR3 protein is CASTPGTGTDTQYF. The CDR3 nucleotides are TGTGCCAGCACCCCAGGGACAGGCACAGATACGCAGTATTTT.

This sequence joins TRBV19 and TRBJ1-2; possible D gene TRBD1, 6 bases. Germline V gene sequence: CDR1 LNHDA, CDR2 SQIVND (reference sequence). CDR3 length: 13 amino acids. V gave up 7 bases and J gave up 6 bases, with 15 bases separating them. The DNA of the CDR3 is TGTGCCAGTACCAGGACAGTGGCTGATGGCTACACCTTC. Its translation: CASTRTVADGYTF.